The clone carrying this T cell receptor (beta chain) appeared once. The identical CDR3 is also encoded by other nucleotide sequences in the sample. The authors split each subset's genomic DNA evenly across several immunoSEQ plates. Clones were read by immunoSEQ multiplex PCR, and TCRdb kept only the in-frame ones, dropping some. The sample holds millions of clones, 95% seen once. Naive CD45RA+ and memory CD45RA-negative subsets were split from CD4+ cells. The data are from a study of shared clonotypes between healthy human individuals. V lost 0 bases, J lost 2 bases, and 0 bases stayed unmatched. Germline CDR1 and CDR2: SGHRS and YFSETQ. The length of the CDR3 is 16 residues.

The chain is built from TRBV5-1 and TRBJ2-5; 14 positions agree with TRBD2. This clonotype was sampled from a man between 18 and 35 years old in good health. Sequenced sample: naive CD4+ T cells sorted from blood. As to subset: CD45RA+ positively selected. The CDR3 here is CASSLGTSGGQETQYF. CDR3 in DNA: TGCGCCAGCAGCTTGGGGACTAGCGGGGGGCAAGAGACCCAGTACTTC.